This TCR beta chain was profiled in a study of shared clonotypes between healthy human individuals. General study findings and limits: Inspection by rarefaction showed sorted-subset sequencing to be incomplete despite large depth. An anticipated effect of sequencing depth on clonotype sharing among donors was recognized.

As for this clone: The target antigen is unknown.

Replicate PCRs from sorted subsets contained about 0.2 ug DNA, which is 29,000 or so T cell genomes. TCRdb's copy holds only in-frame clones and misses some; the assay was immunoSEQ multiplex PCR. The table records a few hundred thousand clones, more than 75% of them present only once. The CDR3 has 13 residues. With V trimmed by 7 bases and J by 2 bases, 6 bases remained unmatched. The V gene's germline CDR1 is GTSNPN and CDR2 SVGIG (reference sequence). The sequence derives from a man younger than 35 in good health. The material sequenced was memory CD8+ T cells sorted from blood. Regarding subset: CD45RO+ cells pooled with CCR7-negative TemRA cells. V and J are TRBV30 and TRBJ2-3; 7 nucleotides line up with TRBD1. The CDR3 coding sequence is TGTGCCTCGACAGGGACCTCCACAGATACGCAGTATTTT. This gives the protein CASTGTSTDTQYF.